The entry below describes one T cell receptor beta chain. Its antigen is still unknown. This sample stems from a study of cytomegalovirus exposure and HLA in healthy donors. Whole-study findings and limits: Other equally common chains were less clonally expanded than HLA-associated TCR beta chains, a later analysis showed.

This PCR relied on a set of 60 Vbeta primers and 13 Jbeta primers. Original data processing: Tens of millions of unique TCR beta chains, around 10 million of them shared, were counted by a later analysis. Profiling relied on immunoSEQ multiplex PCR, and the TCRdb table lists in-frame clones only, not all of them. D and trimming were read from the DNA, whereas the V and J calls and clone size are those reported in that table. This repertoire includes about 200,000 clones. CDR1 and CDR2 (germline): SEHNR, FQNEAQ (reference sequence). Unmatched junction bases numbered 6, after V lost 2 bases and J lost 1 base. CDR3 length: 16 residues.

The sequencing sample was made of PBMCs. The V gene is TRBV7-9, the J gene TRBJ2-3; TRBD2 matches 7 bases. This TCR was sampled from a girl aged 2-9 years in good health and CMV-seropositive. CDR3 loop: CASSLLGGSGTDTQYF. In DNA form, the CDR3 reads TGTGCCAGCAGCTTATTAGGCGGGAGCGGCACAGATACGCAGTATTTT.